The clone carrying this T cell receptor beta chain was seen more than once but under ten times. The antigen is not known. All donors participated as healthy donors of bone marrow. These data are taken from a study of cytomegalovirus exposure and HLA in healthy donors. Study background: Inside one of the first data releases sat roughly 80 million unique TCRs taken from HLA-typed donors. There were just under 400 genotyped donors. Of these, about 81% fell in the genetic ancestry cluster associated with self-reported Caucasian donors. General observations from the study: TCR beta chain V- and J-gene trimming was linked, in a later analysis, to a missense variant in DCLRE1C.

The CDR3 length is 14 residues. Per the germline V gene, CDR1 is MGHRA and CDR2 is YSYEKL. V lost 1 base and J 0 bases, leaving 5 bases between the germline ends. This PCR relied on a set of 60 Vbeta primers and 13 Jbeta primers. This table comes from immunoSEQ multiplex PCR, and its TCRdb copy is limited to in-frame clones, with some not included. The sample lists approximately 190,000 clones; about 83% were seen once. The chain recombines TRBV4-1 with TRBJ2-3; no clear D. Sequencing used PBMCs. The TCR sequence derives from a woman aged 30 to 39 in good health and CMV-seropositive. This CDR3 is CASSQAGSTDTQYF. CDR3 nucleotide sequence: TGCGCCAGCAGCCAAGCAGGCAGCACAGATACGCAGTATTTT.